The 13 T cell receptor beta chains reported below all come from one sample, sequenced in a study of CD4+ T cells in melanoma. Assay used: immunoSEQ multiplex PCR; TCRdb lists only in-frame clones, some missing. The top ten clones hold over 15% of a sample with 13,000 to 15,000 clones, around 72% of them seen once. The sample taken for sequencing was cells from a culture (not recorded whether cultured in vitro). These receptors were taken from a human donor with melanoma.

The rearrangement joins TRBV4-1 to TRBJ2-5; TRBD2 matches 13 bases. CDR3 length equals 17 residues. Losses at the gene ends were 3 bases for V and 5 bases for J; bases not matched to a gene: 9. Germline CDR1 is MGHRA and CDR2 is YSYEKL. The CDR3 DNA reads TGCGCCAGCAGCCACCTGTTCGGGACTAGCGGGGAGGAGACCCAGTACTTC. Translation: CASSHLFGTSGEETQYF.

V gene TRBV9 combines with J gene TRBJ2-5; 12 bases match TRBD2. The CDR3 is 17 residues long. J was trimmed by 5 bases and V by 0 bases; bases with no gene match: 8. The germline V gene encodes CDR1 SGDLS and CDR2 YYNGEE. The CDR3, as DNA: TGTGCCAGCAGCGTAGGGGCTAGCGGGGGGGCCGGGGAGACCCAGTACTTC. Residues: CASSVGASGGAGETQYF.

The chain links TRBV19 to TRBJ2-1; D not resolved. The germline V and J ends were trimmed by 3 bases and 4 bases, with 10 bases remaining between them. The CDR3 consists of 14 residues. Germline values: CDR1 LNHDA, CDR2 SQIVND (reference sequence). CDR3 in DNA: TGTGCCAGTAGTATGCGGCAGCTATACAATGAGCAGTTCTTC. This gives the protein CASSMRQLYNEQFF.

The V gene is TRBV30, the J gene TRBJ1-5, with unresolved D. Trimming left V 0 bases short and J 2 bases short, with 11 bases between. CDR1 GTSNPN and CDR2 SVGIG come from the germline V gene (reference sequence). This CDR3 is built from 15 residues. The chain's CDR3 is CAWSVVGFGNQPQHF. CDR3 coding DNA: TGTGCCTGGAGTGTAGTGGGGTTTGGCAATCAGCCCCAGCATTTT.

The genes are TRBV5-1 and TRBJ1-1; D is ambiguous. V dropped 4 bases and J dropped 0 bases, with 19 bases sitting between them. The length of the CDR3 is 17 residues. Germline CDR1 is SGHRS and CDR2 is YFSETQ. CDR3 sequence reads: CASSLGFTGRMNTEAFF. The CDR3 coding sequence is TGCGCCAGCAGCCTAGGCTTTACCGGACGGATGAACACTGAAGCTTTCTTT.

The V gene is TRBV12-5, the J gene TRBJ1-1; 7 nucleotides line up with TRBD1. The junction had 8 bases not matched to a gene; V was cut back by 6 bases and J by 4 bases. The CDR3 runs to 14 residues. The germline V gene has CDR1 LGHNT and CDR2 FRNRAP. The CDR3 bases are TGTGCTAGTGGCCTGACAGGGACGGGCACTGAAGCTTTCTTT. It is translated as CASGLTGTGTEAFF.

The chain combines TRBV5-5 with TRBJ1-4; the D is unclear. Between the trimmed V and J ends, which lost 1 base and 2 bases, there was a span of 9 bases. The CDR3 has 15 amino acids. Germline V gives CDR1 SGHKS, CDR2 YYEKEE (reference sequence). CDR3 protein: CASSLKTLTNEKLFF. The CDR3 DNA follows: TGTGCCAGCAGCTTGAAGACACTGACTAATGAAAAACTGTTTTTT.

The V call is TRBV11-2, the J call TRBJ2-6; D is uncertain. The germline CDR1 and CDR2 sequences are SGHAT and FQNNGV. The CDR3 has 14 amino acids. V was shortened by 1 base and J by 4 bases, with 5 bases between the two germline ends. The CDR3 DNA sequence: TGTGCCAGCAGCTTAGTACGAGGGGCCAACGTCCTGACTTTC. Translated, it gives CASSLVRGANVLTF.

V usage is TRBV6-1 and J usage is TRBJ2-1; TRBD1 agrees at 9 bases. CDR3 length: 15 residues. The ends lost 6 bases at V and 6 bases at J; junction bases unmatched: 9. From germline, CDR1 is MNHNS and CDR2 SASEGT. The CDR3 DNA reads as TGTGCCAGCAGACAAAGACAGGGGGTTGTCAATGAGCAGTTCTTC. This gives the protein CASRQRQGVVNEQFF.

This clone was picked up one time. The genes are TRBV18 and TRBJ1-5, with D uncertain. Trimming pared 2 bases from V and 0 bases from J, leaving 11 bases between. The CDR3 spans 16 residues. Germline-derived CDR1 and CDR2 are KGHSH and LQKENI. The CDR3 sequence is CASSPSGPYSNQPQHF. CDR3 DNA sequence: TGTGCCAGCTCACCATCCGGACCTTATAGCAATCAGCCCCAGCATTTT.

The chain employs TRBV6-5 and TRBJ1-6; D unclear. This CDR3 region has 15 residues. Germline V gene data show CDR1 as MNHEY and CDR2 as SVGAGI. Trimming cost V 5 bases and J 8 bases, with 16 bases left between them. The CDR3 coding sequence is TGTGCCAGCAGTCCCCTCCAACGGGCCTATTCACCCCTCCACTTT. This gives the protein CASSPLQRAYSPLHF.

This chain joins TRBV10-3 and TRBJ2-2; unclear D gene. Germline assignment: CDR1 ENHRY and CDR2 SYGVKD. V was cut by 1 base and J by 6 bases, with 9 bases left in between. The length of the CDR3 is 14 residues. Here the CDR3 reads CAISELGGAGELFF. CDR3 nucleotides: TGTGCCATCAGTGAGTTAGGTGGGGCCGGGGAGCTGTTTTTT.

The chain couples TRBV4-2 to TRBJ2-2; TRBD1 matches 7 bases. CDR1 and CDR2 (germline): LGHNA, YNFKEQ. CDR3 length equals 14 residues. V was pared by 1 base and J by 6 bases, with 2 bases of the junction left unmatched. The CDR3 sequence is CASSQAQGAGELFF. CDR3 DNA: TGTGCCAGCAGCCAAGCGCAGGGGGCCGGGGAGCTGTTTTTT.